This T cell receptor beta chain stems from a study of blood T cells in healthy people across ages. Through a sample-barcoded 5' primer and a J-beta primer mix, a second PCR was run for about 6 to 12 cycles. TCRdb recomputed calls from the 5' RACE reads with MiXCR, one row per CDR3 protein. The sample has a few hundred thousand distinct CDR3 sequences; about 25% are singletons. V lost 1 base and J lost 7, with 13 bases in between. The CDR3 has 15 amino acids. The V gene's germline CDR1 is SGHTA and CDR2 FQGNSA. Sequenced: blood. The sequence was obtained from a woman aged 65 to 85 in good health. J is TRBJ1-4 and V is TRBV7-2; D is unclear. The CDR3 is CASSLVRSGAEKLFF. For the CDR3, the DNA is TGTGCCAGCAGCTTAGTTCGATCGGGAGCTGAAAAACTGTTTTTT.